This TCR beta chain was sequenced in a study of PD-L1 blockade in urothelial cancer. As for the study in general: A median about 150,000 T cells were found in blood samples.

Generated by immunoSEQ multiplex PCR, the TCRdb table keeps only in-frame clones and is missing some. Among 120,000 or so clones listed, roughly 83% were seen once. Germline CDR1 is SGHRS and CDR2 is YFSETQ. The CDR3 covers 16 residues. V shed 1 base, J shed 7 bases, and the junction held 11 bases outside the gene matches. The time point was: peripheral blood 6 weeks after treatment start. The chain links TRBV5-1 to TRBJ2-1; 7 bases map to TRBD2. The sequence was obtained from a man aged 50 to 59 with urothelial cancer. The starting material was PBMCs, obtained around atezolizumab (anti-PD-L1) treatment. The CDR3 bases are TGCGCCAGCAGCTTGAGGATCGGGAGGTCGGGGAATGAGCAGTTCTTC. Its protein product is CASSLRIGRSGNEQFF.